This TCR beta chain emerged from a study of blood T cell repertoires in COVID-19. The CDR3 totals 16 residues. V was pared by 4 bases and J by 0 bases, with 9 bases of the junction left unmatched. Per germline, CDR1 SGDLS and CDR2 YYNGEE. Only in-frame clones appear in the TCRdb table, and some are missing; sequencing was by immunoSEQ multiplex PCR. This sample has 200,000 to 300,000 clones; roughly 86% occur once, and the top ten carry approximately 2.4%. V and J are TRBV9 and TRBJ1-2, with 7 positions matching TRBD1. This sequence was found in a woman in her late teens or twenties who had recovered from COVID-19. Material: PBMCs or T cells enriched from blood (not recorded which). The CDR3 DNA is TGTGCCAGCAGCCCCCTCGGACAGGTCGCTAACTATGGCTACACCTTC. The encoded protein is CASSPLGQVANYGYTF.